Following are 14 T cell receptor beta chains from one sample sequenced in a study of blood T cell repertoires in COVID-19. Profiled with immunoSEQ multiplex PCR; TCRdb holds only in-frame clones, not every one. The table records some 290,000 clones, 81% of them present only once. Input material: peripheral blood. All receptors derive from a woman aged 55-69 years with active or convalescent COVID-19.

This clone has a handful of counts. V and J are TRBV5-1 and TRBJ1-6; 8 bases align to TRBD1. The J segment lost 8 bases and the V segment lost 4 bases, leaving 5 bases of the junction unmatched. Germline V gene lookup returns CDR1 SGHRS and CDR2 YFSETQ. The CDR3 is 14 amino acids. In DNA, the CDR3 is TGCGCCAGCAGCGGCGACAGGGGCGATTCACCCCTCCACTTT. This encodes CASSGDRGDSPLHF.

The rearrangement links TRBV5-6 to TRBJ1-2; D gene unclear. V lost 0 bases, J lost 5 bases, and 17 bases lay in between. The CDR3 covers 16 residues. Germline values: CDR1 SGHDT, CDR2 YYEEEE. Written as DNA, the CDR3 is TGTGCCAGCAGCTTGGCTTTGGAGGGAATGAGATATGGCTACACCTTC. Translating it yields CASSLALEGMRYGYTF.

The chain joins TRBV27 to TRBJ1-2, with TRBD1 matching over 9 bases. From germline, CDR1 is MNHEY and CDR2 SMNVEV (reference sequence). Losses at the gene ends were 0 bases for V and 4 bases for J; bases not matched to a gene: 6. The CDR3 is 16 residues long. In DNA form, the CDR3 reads TGTGCCAGCAGTTTATCGGGGGGACAGGGAATCTATGGCTACACCTTC. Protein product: CASSLSGGQGIYGYTF.

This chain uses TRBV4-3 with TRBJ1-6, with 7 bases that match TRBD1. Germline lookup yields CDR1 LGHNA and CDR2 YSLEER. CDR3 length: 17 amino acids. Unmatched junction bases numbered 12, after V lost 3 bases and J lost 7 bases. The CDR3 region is CASSHYESPRGNSPLHF. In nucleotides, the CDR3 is TGCGCCAGCAGCCACTATGAGAGCCCCAGGGGGAATTCACCCCTCCACTTT.

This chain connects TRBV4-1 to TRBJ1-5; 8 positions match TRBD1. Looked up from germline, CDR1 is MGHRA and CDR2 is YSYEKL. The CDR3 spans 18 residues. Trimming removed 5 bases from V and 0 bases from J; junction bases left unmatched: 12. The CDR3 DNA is TGCGCCAGCAGCTTCTTCCCAGGACAGGGACATAGCAATCAGCCCCAGCATTTT. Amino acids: CASSFFPGQGHSNQPQHF.

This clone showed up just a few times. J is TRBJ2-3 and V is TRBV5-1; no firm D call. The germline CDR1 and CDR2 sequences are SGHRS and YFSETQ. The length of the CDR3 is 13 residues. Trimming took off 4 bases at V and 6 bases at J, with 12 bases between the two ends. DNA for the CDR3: TGCGCCAGCAGCGCGAGCCCCCGGGATACGCAGTATTTT. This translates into CASSASPRDTQYF.

CDR3 in DNA: TGTGCCAGTAGTAGCCGGGGGGCAGGGGTTGCCGCAGATACGCAGTATTTT. This gives the protein CASSSRGAGVAADTQYF. This chain links TRBV19 with TRBJ2-3; perhaps TRBD2 as D (7 bases). The CDR3 covers 17 residues. Germline assignment: CDR1 LNHDA and CDR2 SQIVND (reference sequence). The V end lost 4 bases, the J end lost 4 bases, and 21 bases lay between the germline ends.

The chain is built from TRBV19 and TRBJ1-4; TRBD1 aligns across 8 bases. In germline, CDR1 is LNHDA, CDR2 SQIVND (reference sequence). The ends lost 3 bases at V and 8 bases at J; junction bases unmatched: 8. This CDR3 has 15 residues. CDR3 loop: CASSIQGATLEKLFF. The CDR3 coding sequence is TGTGCCAGTAGTATTCAGGGGGCGACCCTCGAAAAACTGTTTTTT.

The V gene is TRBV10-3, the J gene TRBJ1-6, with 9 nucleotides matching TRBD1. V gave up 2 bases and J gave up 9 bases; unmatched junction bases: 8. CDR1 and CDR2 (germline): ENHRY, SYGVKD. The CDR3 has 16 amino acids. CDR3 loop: CAISEGGQGPSSPLHF. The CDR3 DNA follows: TGTGCCATCAGTGAGGGGGGACAGGGTCCCAGTTCACCCCTCCACTTT.

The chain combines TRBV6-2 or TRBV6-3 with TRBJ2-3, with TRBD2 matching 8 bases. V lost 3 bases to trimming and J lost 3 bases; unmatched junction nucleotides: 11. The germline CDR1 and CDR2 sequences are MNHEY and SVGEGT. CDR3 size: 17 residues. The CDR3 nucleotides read TGTGCCAGCAGTTATGACGGGACTAGGGATCGGACAGATACGCAGTATTTT. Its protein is CASSYDGTRDRTDTQYF.

CDR3 loop: CASSRGDPGNTIYF. The DNA of the CDR3 is TGTGCCAGCAGCCGGGGGGATCCTGGAAACACCATATATTTT. The chain couples TRBV7-2 to TRBJ1-3; TRBD1 might be the D (5 bases). The CDR3 length is 14 residues. V was clipped by 5 bases and J by 2 bases, with 10 bases between them. The germline CDR1 and CDR2 sequences are SGHTA and FQGNSA.

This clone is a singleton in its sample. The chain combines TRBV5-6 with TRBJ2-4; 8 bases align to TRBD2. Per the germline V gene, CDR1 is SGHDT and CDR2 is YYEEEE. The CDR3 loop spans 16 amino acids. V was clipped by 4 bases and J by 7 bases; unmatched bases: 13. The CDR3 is CASSLPSGGSLNIQYF. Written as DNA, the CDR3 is TGTGCCAGCAGCCTTCCGAGCGGGGGCTCCTTGAACATTCAGTACTTC.

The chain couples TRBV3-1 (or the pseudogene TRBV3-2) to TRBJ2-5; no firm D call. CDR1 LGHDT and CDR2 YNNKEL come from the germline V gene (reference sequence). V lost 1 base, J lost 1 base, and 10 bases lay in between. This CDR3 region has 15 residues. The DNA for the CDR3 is TGTGCCAGCAGCCAAGGTGTAGGCGGCCAAGAGACCCAGTACTTC. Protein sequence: CASSQGVGGQETQYF.

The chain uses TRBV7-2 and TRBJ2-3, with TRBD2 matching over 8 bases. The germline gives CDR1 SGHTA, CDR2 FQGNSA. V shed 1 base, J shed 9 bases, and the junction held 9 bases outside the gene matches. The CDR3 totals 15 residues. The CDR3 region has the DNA TGTGCCAGCAGCTTAGTGGCGGGGGGAGAAGGCACGCAGTATTTT. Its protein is CASSLVAGGEGTQYF.